What follows are 28 T cell receptor beta chains derived from one specimen sequenced in a study of blood T cell repertoires in COVID-19. The repertoire was sequenced with immunoSEQ multiplex PCR; TCRdb's copy has only in-frame clones and lacks some. This sample yields approximately 77,000 clones, of which around three quarters are seen a single time; 4.5% to 5.5% belongs to the top ten. Specimen: peripheral blood. Receptors originate from a woman in her sixties or seventies with acute or convalescent COVID-19.

V gene TRBV5-4 combines with J gene TRBJ2-7, with 9 bases lining up with TRBD1. CDR1 and CDR2 (germline): SGHNT, YYREEE (reference sequence). V trimming: 0 bases; J trimming: 6 bases; junction bases outside the gene matches: 7. This CDR3 is built from 15 residues. The CDR3 DNA follows: TGTGCCAGCAGCTTGGGACAGGGGGAAGAATCCGAGCAGTACTTC. This sequence encodes CASSLGQGEESEQYF.

The chain uses TRBV11-1 and TRBJ1-2, with TRBD1 matching over 8 bases. The CDR3 runs 14 residues. CDR1 is SGHAT, CDR2 FQDESV, per germline (reference sequence). V lost 5 bases, J lost 4 bases, and 6 bases stayed unmatched. DNA for the CDR3: TGTGCCAGCAGCCCCGGACAGGGATCCTATGGCTACACCTTC. Residues: CASSPGQGSYGYTF.

As regards this clone: Here the CDR3 omits its conserved ending phenylalanine or tryptophan, so a read error is the likely source. The DNA is omitted, as the CDR3 cannot be located on it reliably, and the CDR3 follows TCRdb's listing. CDR3 protein: CASSDSPTGSHL. The chain uses TRBV6-4 and TRBJ1-2; the table names TRBD1, a call not compared with the DNA. The length of the CDR3 is 12 amino acids, counting both ends. CDR1 is MRHNA, CDR2 SNTAGT, per germline.

V and J are TRBV13 and TRBJ1-1; D not certain. The V and J ends lost 0 bases and 8 bases respectively, with 10 bases between them. In germline, CDR1 is PRHDT, CDR2 FYEKMQ (reference sequence). The CDR3 has 13 residues. The CDR3 spells CASSLGRSPEAFF. The CDR3 coding sequence is TGTGCCAGCAGCTTAGGCCGGAGTCCCGAAGCTTTCTTT.

This clone was recorded a few times. The gene calls are TRBV6-5 and TRBJ2-7, with D uncertain. Between the trimmed V and J ends, which lost 0 bases and 0 bases, there was a span of 6 bases. The CDR3 has 14 amino acids. Germline V gene sequence: CDR1 MNHEY, CDR2 SVGAGI. CDR3 nucleotide sequence: TGTGCCAGCAGTTACTCGAGTGCCTCCTACGAGCAGTACTTC. It translates to CASSYSSASYEQYF.

The chain has TRBV7-6 and TRBJ1-5; tentative D call: TRBD1 (5 bases). V lost 6 bases and J 0 bases, leaving 12 bases between the germline ends. Germline V gene sequence: CDR1 SGHVS, CDR2 FNYEAQ. There are 15 residues in the CDR3. As DNA, the CDR3 is TGTGCCAGCAGTCGGGACTCTCATAGCAATCAGCCCCAGCATTTT. Translating it yields CASSRDSHSNQPQHF.

The V call is TRBV7-3, the J call TRBJ2-3, with 10 bases identical to TRBD2. The germline CDR1 and CDR2 sequences are SGHTA and FQGTGA. CDR3 length: 16 residues. With 1 base clipped from V and 4 bases from J, the junction kept 5 bases outside the gene matches. The chain's CDR3 is CASSLRPAGGPDTQYF. The CDR3 DNA is TGTGCCAGCAGCTTAAGGCCAGCGGGGGGGCCAGATACGCAGTATTTT.

The rearrangement joins TRBV9 to TRBJ1-4; D unresolved. The V gene lost 0 bases and the J gene lost 4 bases, with 13 bases spanning the gap. The CDR3 has 16 amino acids. CDR1 is SGDLS, CDR2 YYNGEE, per germline. The chain's CDR3 is CASSVVPEDYNEKLFF. The CDR3 DNA follows: TGTGCCAGCAGCGTAGTCCCGGAGGACTATAATGAAAAACTGTTTTTT.

Ten or more counts support this clone. The chain links TRBV16 to TRBJ1-3; no clear D. Germline CDR1 and CDR2: KGHSY and FQNENV. Trimming took off 2 bases at V and 4 bases at J, with 6 bases between the two ends. The CDR3 runs to 13 residues. CDR3 sequence: CASSQTRGNTIYF. In DNA, the CDR3 is TGTGCCAGCAGCCAAACTCGAGGAAACACCATATATTTT.

This sequence joins TRBV6-5 and TRBJ1-2; D gene ambiguous. From germline, CDR1 is MNHEY and CDR2 SVGAGI. V dropped 7 bases and J dropped 3 bases, with 12 bases sitting between them. This CDR3 region has 13 residues. CDR3 region: CASKEIGHYGYTF. The CDR3 coding sequence is TGTGCCAGCAAGGAGATCGGCCACTATGGCTACACCTTC.

The rearrangement uses TRBV6-5 and TRBJ1-2; 8 positions agree with TRBD1. Germline CDR1 reads MNHEY; CDR2 reads SVGAGI. The CDR3 loop spans 14 amino acids. Trimming took 2 bases from V and 4 from J; bases not matched to a gene: 3. CDR3 DNA sequence: TGTGCCAGCAGTTACGGGGACAGGACCTATGGCTACACCTTC. Translating it yields CASSYGDRTYGYTF.

J is TRBJ2-5 and V is TRBV27; 7 positions agree with TRBD1. The CDR3 length is 13 residues. CDR1 and CDR2 from the germline V gene are MNHEY and SMNVEV (reference sequence). Unmatched junction bases numbered 4, after V lost 4 bases and J lost 5 bases. The CDR3 reads CASSYRGRETQYF. CDR3 DNA: TGTGCCAGCAGTTATAGGGGGCGGGAGACCCAGTACTTC.

The rearrangement uses TRBV7-2 and TRBJ1-2, with TRBD1 as a possible D gene (6 bases). This CDR3 spans 14 amino acids. The V end lost 6 bases, the J end lost 2 bases, and 13 bases lay between the germline ends. The V gene's germline CDR1 is SGHTA and CDR2 FQGNSA. This chain's CDR3 is CASSLGGGNYGYTF. The CDR3, as DNA: TGTGCCAGCAGTCTAGGGGGGGGCAACTATGGCTACACCTTC.

The chain links TRBV29-1 to TRBJ2-3; a weak D match, TRBD2 (9 bases). Germline-derived CDR1 and CDR2 are SQVTM and ANQGSEA. The CDR3 spans 15 residues. Deletions cut 7 bases from V and 3 bases from J, with 20 bases between. This chain's CDR3 is CSAAGGQAQTDTQYF. As DNA, the CDR3 is TGCAGCGCAGCGGGGGGACAGGCTCAAACAGATACGCAGTATTTT.

V usage is TRBV9 and J usage is TRBJ1-2, with D possibly TRBD1 on 5 matching bases. This CDR3 comprises 14 residues. V was trimmed by 0 bases and J by 9 bases, leaving 15 bases between them. Germline V gene sequence: CDR1 SGDLS, CDR2 YYNGEE. The CDR3 is CASSVEGARGSYTF. DNA for the CDR3: TGTGCCAGCAGCGTAGAAGGGGCCAGAGGTAGCTACACCTTC. Combining the CDR3 with reference TRBV9 and TRBJ1-2 gives the whole variable domain DSGVTQTPKHLITATGQRVTLRCSPRSGDLSVYWYQQSLDQGLQFLIQYYNGEERAKGNILERFSAQQFPDLHSELNLSSLELGDSALYFCASSVEGARGSYTFGSGTRLTVV.

This chain uses TRBV18 with TRBJ1-3; the match to TRBD1 covers 10 bases. Germline loops: CDR1 KGHSH, CDR2 LQKENI. J lost 4 bases, V lost 0 bases, and 3 bases had no gene match. CDR3 length equals 16 residues. The CDR3 DNA sequence: TGTGCCAGCTCACCACCGAGACAGGGGGCAGGAAACACCATATATTTT. Translation: CASSPPRQGAGNTIYF.

The J gene is TRBJ1-1, the V gene TRBV19; no reliable D call. The ends were cut back, 7 bases at V and 5 bases at J, with 11 bases in the middle. There are 12 residues in the CDR3. Germline V gene lookup returns CDR1 LNHDA and CDR2 SQIVND (reference sequence). CDR3 coding DNA: TGTGCCAGTAAAGCGGGAGGTACTGAAGCTTTCTTT. This codes for CASKAGGTEAFF.

This clone was seen a few times. This chain links TRBV14 with TRBJ1-6, with D hard to call. CDR1 is SGHDN, CDR2 FVKESK, per germline. The germline V and J ends were trimmed by 7 bases and 7 bases, with 11 bases remaining between them. The CDR3 has 13 residues. This CDR3 reads CASTPYSNSPLHF. CDR3 nucleotides: TGTGCCAGCACCCCGTACAGCAATTCACCCCTCCACTTT. The variable domain in full, with the rest retrieved from reference TRBV14 and TRBJ1-6, is EAGVTQFPSHSVIEKGQTVTLRCDPISGHDNLYWYRRVMGKEIKFLLHFVKESKQDESGMPNNRFLAERTGGTYSTLKVQPAELEDSGVYFCASTPYSNSPLHFGNGTRLTVT.

The sample holds a few counts of this clone. V usage is TRBV19 and J usage is TRBJ1-6; maybe TRBD1 (6 bases). Per the germline V gene, CDR1 is LNHDA and CDR2 is SQIVND (reference sequence). This CDR3 contains 16 residues. The germline V and J ends were trimmed by 4 bases and 5 bases, with 15 bases remaining between them. The CDR3 is CASSTRGGGDNSPLHF. For the CDR3, the DNA is TGTGCCAGTAGTACGCGAGGCGGGGGCGATAATTCACCCCTCCACTTT.

This clone was seen once. The genes are TRBV18 and TRBJ1-5, with D possibly matching TRBD1 (6 bases). The germline gives CDR1 KGHSH, CDR2 LQKENI. V shed 8 bases and J shed 2 bases, with 13 bases lying between them. The CDR3 is 14 amino acids. CDR3 sequence reads: CASATGTRNQPQHF. CDR3 DNA sequence: TGTGCCAGCGCCACAGGGACGCGCAATCAGCCCCAGCATTTT.

The V and J genes are TRBV4-2 and TRBJ1-1; a weak D match, TRBD1 (6 bases). In germline, CDR1 is LGHNA, CDR2 YNFKEQ. The V end lost 1 base, the J end lost 4 bases, and 16 bases lay between the germline ends. The CDR3 spans 16 residues. For the CDR3, the DNA is TGTGCCAGCAGCCAAGCCCAGGGGTCATTGGTCACTGAAGCTTTCTTT. Encoded protein: CASSQAQGSLVTEAFF.

The chain carries TRBV7-2 and TRBJ1-2; no definite D call. This CDR3 contains 13 residues. Germline V gene sequence: CDR1 SGHTA, CDR2 FQGNSA. The V end was cut by 3 bases, the J end by 3 bases, with 8 bases between. CDR3 region: CASSLGWDYGYTF. The CDR3 nucleotides are TGTGCCAGCAGCTTGGGCTGGGACTATGGCTACACCTTC. The variable domain in full, completed from reference TRBV7-2 and TRBJ1-2, reads GAGVSQSPSNKVTEKGKDVELRCDPISGHTALYWYRQSLGQGLEFLIYFQGNSAPDKSGLPSDRFSAERTGGSVSTLTIQRTQQEDSAVYLCASSLGWDYGYTFGSGTRLTVV.

The CDR3 loop is CASRQQGREDTQYF. In DNA, the CDR3 is TGTGCCAGCAGGCAACAGGGGCGGGAGGATACGCAGTATTTT. The chain is built from TRBV3-1 (or the pseudogene TRBV3-2) and TRBJ2-3; D is possibly TRBD1 or TRBD2 (7 bases each). CDR3 length: 14 amino acids. Trimming shortened V by 6 bases and J by 6 bases, and 16 bases separated the two germline ends. Germline V gives CDR1 LGHDT, CDR2 YNNKEL (reference sequence).

The V call is TRBV6-5, the J call TRBJ1-1; 7 bases match TRBD1. The V and J ends lost 10 bases and 1 base, in that order; junction bases with no gene match: 9. This CDR3 has 14 residues. Germline V gene data show CDR1 as MNHEY and CDR2 as SVGAGI. The CDR3 reads CATRAGQPNTEAFF. CDR3 coding DNA: TGTGCCACCAGGGCGGGACAGCCGAACACTGAAGCTTTCTTT.

The V gene is TRBV11-2, the J gene TRBJ1-1, with 7 bases identical to TRBD1. CDR3 length: 14 residues. V was pared by 6 bases and J by 3 bases, with 7 bases of the junction left unmatched. Germline-derived CDR1 and CDR2 are SGHAT and FQNNGV. CDR3 in amino acids: CASRMQGGDTEAFF. In DNA form, the CDR3 reads TGTGCCAGCAGAATGCAGGGGGGCGACACTGAAGCTTTCTTT.

A note on this clone: An end of the junction does not agree with germline; a read error may underlie this. The J gene is TRBJ2-1, the V gene TRBV2; a possible D gene is TRBD1 (5 bases). The length of the CDR3 is 11 residues. Germline V lookup: CDR1 SNHLY, CDR2 FYNNEI. CDR3 nucleotides: TGTGCCTGCAGTCAGGGTTCTGAGCAGTTCTTC. Translated, it gives CACSQGSEQFF.

V is TRBV4-1 and J is TRBJ2-7; no firm D call. The CDR3 is 15 residues long. Germline V CDR1 and CDR2: MGHRA, YSYEKL. The V gene lost 0 bases and the J gene lost 1 base, with 10 bases spanning the gap. The CDR3 reads CASSQDWAGSYEQYF. In DNA, the CDR3 is TGCGCCAGCAGCCAAGATTGGGCAGGTTCCTACGAGCAGTACTTC.

The gene calls are TRBV6-4 and TRBJ1-5; 8 bases are a match to TRBD1. Germline trimming cut 3 bases from V and 2 bases from J; bases unmatched to any gene: 6. Germline lookup yields CDR1 MRHNA and CDR2 SNTAGT. CDR3 length: 16 amino acids. The CDR3 protein is CASSETPGQGNQPQHF. The CDR3 DNA is TGTGCCAGCAGTGAAACCCCGGGACAGGGCAATCAGCCCCAGCATTTT.